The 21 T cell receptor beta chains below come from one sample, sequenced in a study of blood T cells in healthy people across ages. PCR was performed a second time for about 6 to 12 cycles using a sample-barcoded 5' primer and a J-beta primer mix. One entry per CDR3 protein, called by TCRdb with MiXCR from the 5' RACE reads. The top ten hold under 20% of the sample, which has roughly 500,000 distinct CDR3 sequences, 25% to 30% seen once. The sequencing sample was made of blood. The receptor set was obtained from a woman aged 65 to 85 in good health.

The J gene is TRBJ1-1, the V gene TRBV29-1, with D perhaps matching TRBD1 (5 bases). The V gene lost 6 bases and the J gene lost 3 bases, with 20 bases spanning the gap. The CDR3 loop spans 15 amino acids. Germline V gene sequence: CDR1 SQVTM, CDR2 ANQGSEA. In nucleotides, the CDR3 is TGCAGCGTAGATCAGGGAAAAAGGGGATACACTGAAGCTTTCTTT. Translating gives CSVDQGKRGYTEAFF.

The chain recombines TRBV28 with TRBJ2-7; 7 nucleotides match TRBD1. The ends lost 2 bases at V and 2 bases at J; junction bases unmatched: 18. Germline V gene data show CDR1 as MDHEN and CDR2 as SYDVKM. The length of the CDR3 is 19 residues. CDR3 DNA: TGTGCCAGCAGTTTACTGGGTCTACCGTGGGGACAGCGAACCTACGAGCAGTACTTC. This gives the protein CASSLLGLPWGQRTYEQYF.

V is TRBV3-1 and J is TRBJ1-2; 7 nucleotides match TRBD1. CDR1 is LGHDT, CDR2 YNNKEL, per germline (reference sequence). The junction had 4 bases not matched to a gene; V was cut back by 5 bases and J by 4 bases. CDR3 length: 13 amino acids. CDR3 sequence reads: CASSREGAYGYTF. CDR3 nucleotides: TGTGCCAGCAGCAGGGAGGGGGCCTATGGCTACACCTTC.

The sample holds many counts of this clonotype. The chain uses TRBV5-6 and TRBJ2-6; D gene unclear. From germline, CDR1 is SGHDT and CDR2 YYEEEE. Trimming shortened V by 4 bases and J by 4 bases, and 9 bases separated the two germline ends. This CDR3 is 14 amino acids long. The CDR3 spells CASSPPAGANVLTF. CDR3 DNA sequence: TGTGCCAGCAGCCCCCCGGCCGGGGCCAACGTCCTGACTTTC.

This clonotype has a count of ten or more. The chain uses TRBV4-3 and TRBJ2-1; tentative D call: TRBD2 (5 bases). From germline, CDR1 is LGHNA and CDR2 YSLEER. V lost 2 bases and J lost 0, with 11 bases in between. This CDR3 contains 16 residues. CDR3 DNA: TGCGCCAGCAGCCAAATCATAGGGAGCTCCTACAATGAGCAGTTCTTC. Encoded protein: CASSQIIGSSYNEQFF.

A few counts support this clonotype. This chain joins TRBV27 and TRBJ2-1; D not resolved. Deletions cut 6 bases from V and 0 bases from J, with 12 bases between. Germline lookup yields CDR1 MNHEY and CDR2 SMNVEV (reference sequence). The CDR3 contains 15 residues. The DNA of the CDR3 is TGTGCCAGCAGGGTGTCCGGGCTCTCCTACAATGAGCAGTTCTTC. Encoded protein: CASRVSGLSYNEQFF.

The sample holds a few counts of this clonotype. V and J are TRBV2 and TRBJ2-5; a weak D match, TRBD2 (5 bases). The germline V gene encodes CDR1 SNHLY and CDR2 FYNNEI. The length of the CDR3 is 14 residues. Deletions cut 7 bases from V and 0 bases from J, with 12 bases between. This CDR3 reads CASILGGYQETQYF. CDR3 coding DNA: TGTGCCAGCATATTAGGAGGCTACCAAGAGACCCAGTACTTC.

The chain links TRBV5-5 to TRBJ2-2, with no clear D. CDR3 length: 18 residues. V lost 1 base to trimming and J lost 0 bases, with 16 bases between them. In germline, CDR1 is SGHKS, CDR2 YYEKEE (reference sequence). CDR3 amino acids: CASSLNLPMGSNTGELFF. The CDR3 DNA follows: TGTGCCAGCAGCTTGAACTTACCCATGGGGTCGAACACCGGGGAGCTGTTTTTT. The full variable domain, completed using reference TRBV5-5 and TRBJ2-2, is DAGVTQSPTHLIKTRGQQVTLRCSPISGHKSVSWYQQVLGQGPQFIFQYYEKEERGRGNFPDRFSARQFPNYSSELNVNALLLGDSALYLCASSLNLPMGSNTGELFFGEGSRLTVL.

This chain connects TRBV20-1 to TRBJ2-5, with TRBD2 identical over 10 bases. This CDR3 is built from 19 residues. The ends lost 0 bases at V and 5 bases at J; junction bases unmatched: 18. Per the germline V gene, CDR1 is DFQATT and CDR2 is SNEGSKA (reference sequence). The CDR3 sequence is CSARDFGLAGARGGETQYF. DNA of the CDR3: TGCAGTGCTAGAGATTTTGGGCTAGCGGGGGCCCGTGGTGGGGAGACCCAGTACTTC.

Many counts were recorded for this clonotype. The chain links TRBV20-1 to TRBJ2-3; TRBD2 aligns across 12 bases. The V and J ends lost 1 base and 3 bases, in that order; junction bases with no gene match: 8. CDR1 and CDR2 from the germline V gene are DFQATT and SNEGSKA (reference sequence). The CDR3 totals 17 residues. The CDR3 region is CSARGVPGLAGTDTQYF. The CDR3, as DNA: TGCAGTGCTAGAGGTGTTCCTGGACTAGCGGGGACAGATACGCAGTATTTT.

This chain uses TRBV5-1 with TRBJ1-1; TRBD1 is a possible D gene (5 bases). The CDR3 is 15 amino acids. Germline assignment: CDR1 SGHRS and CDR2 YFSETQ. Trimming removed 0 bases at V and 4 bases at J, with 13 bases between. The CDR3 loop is CASSLAGRRGTEAFF. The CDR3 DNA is TGCGCCAGCAGCTTGGCCGGGCGAAGGGGCACTGAAGCTTTCTTT.

This CDR3 is CASSLDTGGRYNEQFF. The CDR3, as DNA: TGTGCCAGCAGCTTAGATACAGGGGGGAGGTACAATGAGCAGTTCTTC. The rearrangement joins TRBV11-3 to TRBJ2-1, with 8 bases that match TRBD1. From germline, CDR1 is SGHNT and CDR2 YENEEA. The CDR3 runs 16 residues. Germline trimming cut 0 bases from V and 4 bases from J; bases unmatched to any gene: 5. Full variable domain (outside the CDR3, taken from reference TRBV11-3 and TRBJ2-1): EAGVVQSPRYKIIEKKQPVAFWCNPISGHNTLYWYLQNLGQGPELLIRYENEEAVDDSQLPKDRFSAERLKGVDSTLKIQPAELGDSAVYLCASSLDTGGRYNEQFFGPGTRLTVL.

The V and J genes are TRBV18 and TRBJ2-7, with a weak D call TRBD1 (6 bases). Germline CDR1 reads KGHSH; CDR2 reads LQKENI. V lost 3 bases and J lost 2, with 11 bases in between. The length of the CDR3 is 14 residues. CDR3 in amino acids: CASSPVQGPYEQYF. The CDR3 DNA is TGTGCCAGCTCACCTGTCCAGGGGCCCTACGAGCAGTACTTC.

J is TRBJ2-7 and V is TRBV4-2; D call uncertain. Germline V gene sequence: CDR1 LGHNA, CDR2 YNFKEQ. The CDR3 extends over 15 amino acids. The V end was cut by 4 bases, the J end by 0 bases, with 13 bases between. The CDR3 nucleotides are TGTGCCAGCAGCCCTAAGGGATTCAGCTCCTACGAGCAGTACTTC. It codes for CASSPKGFSSYEQYF.

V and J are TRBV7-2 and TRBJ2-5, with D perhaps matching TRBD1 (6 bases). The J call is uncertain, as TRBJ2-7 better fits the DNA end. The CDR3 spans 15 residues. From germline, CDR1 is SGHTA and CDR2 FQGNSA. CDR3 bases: TGTGCCAGCAGCCGACAGGCAGGTCCTTCCTACGAGCAGTACTTC. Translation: CASSRQAGPSYEQYF.

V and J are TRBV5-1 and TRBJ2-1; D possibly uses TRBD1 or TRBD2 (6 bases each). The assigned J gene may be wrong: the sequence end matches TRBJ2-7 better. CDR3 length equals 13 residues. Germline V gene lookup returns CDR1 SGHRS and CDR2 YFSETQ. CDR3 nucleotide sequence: TGCGCCAGCACCCCCGTAGGGGGGTCCGAGCAGTACTTC. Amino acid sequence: CASTPVGGSEQYF.

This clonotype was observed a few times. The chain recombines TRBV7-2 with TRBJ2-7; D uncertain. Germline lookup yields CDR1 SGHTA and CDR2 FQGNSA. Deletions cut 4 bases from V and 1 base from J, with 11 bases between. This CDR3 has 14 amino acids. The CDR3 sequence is CASSSQGLSYEQYF. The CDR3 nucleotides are TGTGCCAGCAGCTCGCAAGGGCTTTCCTACGAGCAGTACTTC.

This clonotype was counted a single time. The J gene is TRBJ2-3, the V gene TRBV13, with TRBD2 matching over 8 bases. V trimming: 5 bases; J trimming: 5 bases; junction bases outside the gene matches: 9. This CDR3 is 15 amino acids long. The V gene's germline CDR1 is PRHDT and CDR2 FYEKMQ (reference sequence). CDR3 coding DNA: TGTGCCAGCAGCAACGGGGGGGCGAAAAGAGATACGCAGTATTTT. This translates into CASSNGGAKRDTQYF.

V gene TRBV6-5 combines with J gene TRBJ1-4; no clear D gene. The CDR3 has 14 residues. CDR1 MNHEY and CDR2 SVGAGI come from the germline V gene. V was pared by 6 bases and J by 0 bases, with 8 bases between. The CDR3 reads CASRRLTTNEKLFF. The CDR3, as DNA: TGTGCCAGCAGACGCCTAACAACTAATGAAAAACTGTTTTTT.

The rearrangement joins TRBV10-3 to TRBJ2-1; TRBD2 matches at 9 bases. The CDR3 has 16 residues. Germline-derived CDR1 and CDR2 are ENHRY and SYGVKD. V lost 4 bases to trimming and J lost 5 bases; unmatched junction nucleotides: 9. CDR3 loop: CAISGGKRGADNEQFF. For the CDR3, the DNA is TGTGCCATCAGTGGGGGTAAGCGGGGGGCTGACAATGAGCAGTTCTTC.

CDR3 loop: CASSGGTREQYF. The CDR3 DNA reads TGTGCCAGCAGTGGGGGAACGAGGGAGCAGTACTTC. The V gene is TRBV25-1, the J gene TRBJ2-7; D not certain. The CDR3 has 12 residues. CDR1 MGHDK and CDR2 SYGVNS come from the germline V gene. V shed 4 bases and J shed 7 bases, with 11 bases lying between them.